A single sample is the source of the 21 T cell receptor beta chains below, sequenced in a study of T cells in Graves' hyperthyroidism and ophthalmopathy. Researchers amplified the TCR beta CDR3 regions from RNA transcripts. The HTBI primer set served for first-round RT-PCR of the TCR CDR3. TCRdb reprocessed the multiplex PCR reads via MiXCR and lists one record per CDR3 protein. The sample lists fewer than 650,000 distinct CDR3 sequences, roughly 14% occurring once. The specimen sequenced was blood. The origin of the receptors is a woman aged 40 to 50 with Graves' ophthalmopathy.

This clonotype was picked up one time. This chain uses TRBV29-1 with TRBJ2-5; 9 bases map to TRBD1. The length of the CDR3 is 13 residues. Germline CDR1 is SQVTM and CDR2 is ANQGSEA. Trimming took 8 bases from V and 5 from J; bases not matched to a gene: 9. DNA for the CDR3: TGCAGCCCGGGACAGGGTCAATCGGAGACCCAGTACTTC. This gives the protein CSPGQGQSETQYF.

This clonotype was observed a few times. The chain has TRBV28 and TRBJ2-3; D is undetermined. The CDR3 runs 14 residues. Germline values: CDR1 MDHEN, CDR2 SYDVKM. Trimming took off 7 bases at V and 0 bases at J, with 11 bases between the two ends. CDR3 amino acids: CASNGLPSTDTQYF. As DNA, the CDR3 is TGTGCCAGCAATGGCCTCCCAAGCACAGATACGCAGTATTTT.

The sample holds a few counts of this clonotype. This may come from a read error, since a much larger clone is one base off. The genes are TRBV6-1 and TRBJ2-2; 8 bases map to TRBD2. Germline CDR1 MNHNS, CDR2 SASEGT. The CDR3 is 18 residues long. The CDR3 spells CASSEEDSGGPITGELLF. For the CDR3, the DNA is TGTGCCAGCAGTGAAGAAGATTCGGGAGGGCCGATAACCGGGGAGCTGCTTTTT.

The sample holds many counts of this clonotype. V usage is TRBV7-9 and J usage is TRBJ1-5; no definite D call. Trimming stripped 3 bases from V and 5 bases from J, with 5 bases between. From germline, CDR1 is SEHNR and CDR2 FQNEAQ (reference sequence). The CDR3 has 12 amino acids. The CDR3 reads CASSFTYQPQHF. The CDR3 DNA reads TGTGCCAGCAGCTTTACGTATCAGCCCCAGCATTTT. Full variable domain (missing parts from reference TRBV7-9 and TRBJ1-5): DTGVSQNPRHKITKRGQNVTFRCDPISEHNRLYWYRQTLGQGPEFLTYFQNEAQLEKSRLLSDRFSAERPKGSFSTLEIQRTEQGDSAMYLCASSFTYQPQHFGDGTRLSIL.

The CDR3 DNA is TGTGCCACTACCGGGGGGCCGGACTATGGCTACACCTTC. Residues: CATTGGPDYGYTF. This chain joins TRBV28 and TRBJ1-2; TRBD1 is a possible D gene (6 bases). The germline V gene has CDR1 MDHEN and CDR2 SYDVKM. The CDR3 sequence is 13 residues long. The V and J ends lost 10 bases and 3 bases respectively, with 15 bases between them.

The table lists this clonotype with many counts. This chain links TRBV7-6 with TRBJ2-7; 8 positions agree with TRBD2. After removal of 4 bases from V and 7 bases from J, the junction contained 9 bases not matched to a gene. Germline loops: CDR1 SGHVS, CDR2 FNYEAQ. The CDR3 sequence is 14 residues long. In nucleotides, the CDR3 is TGTGCCAGCAGCTCTCCAGCGGGAGCTGGGGAGCAGTACTTC. Protein: CASSSPAGAGEQYF. The full variable domain, rest sourced from reference TRBV7-6 and TRBJ2-7, is GAGVSQSPRYKVTKRGQDVALRCDPISGHVSLYWYRQALGQGPEFLTYFNYEAQQDKSGLPNDRFSAERPEGSISTLTIQRTEQRDSAMYRCASSSPAGAGEQYFGPGTRLTVT.

This clonotype was seen only a few times. The gene calls are TRBV5-1 and TRBJ2-7; 12 nucleotides line up with TRBD1. CDR1 and CDR2 (germline): SGHRS, YFSETQ. This CDR3 has 16 amino acids. With 3 bases clipped from V and 5 bases from J, the junction kept 9 bases outside the gene matches. CDR3 DNA sequence: TGCGCCAGCAGCTACCGGGACAGGGGGCTCTCGGACGAGCAGTACTTC. It yields the protein CASSYRDRGLSDEQYF.

This clonotype was observed a few times. The J gene is TRBJ2-2, the V gene TRBV19; 8 bases map to TRBD2. Germline V gene lookup returns CDR1 LNHDA and CDR2 SQIVND (reference sequence). The CDR3 is 20 amino acids. After removal of 4 bases from V and 4 bases from J, the junction contained 20 bases not matched to a gene. The CDR3 loop reads CASSRGQGGPGSGGTGELFF. For the CDR3, the DNA is TGTGCCAGTAGTAGGGGTCAAGGCGGTCCCGGGAGCGGGGGCACCGGGGAGCTGTTTTTT.

With regard to this clonotype: A much larger clone differs by one base, so this may be a read error. This chain connects TRBV28 to TRBJ1-3; D unresolved. This CDR3 region has 11 residues. CDR1 is MDHEN and CDR2 is SYDVKM in the germline V gene. Written as DNA, the CDR3 is TGTGCCAGCACCTCCGAAAACACCATACATTTT. Its translation is CASTSENTIHF.

This sequence joins TRBV3-1 and TRBJ2-4, with D perhaps matching TRBD1 (6 bases). With 2 bases removed from V and 5 bases from J, the gap between germline ends came to 13 bases. The CDR3 length is 15 residues. The V gene's germline CDR1 is LGHDT and CDR2 YNNKEL (reference sequence). CDR3 protein: CASSQTDRLQNIQYF. DNA of the CDR3: TGTGCCAGCAGCCAAACAGACAGGCTCCAAAACATTCAGTACTTC.

This clonotype was seen repeatedly, ten times or more. The chain joins TRBV12-3 or TRBV12-4 to TRBJ1-1; a weak D match, TRBD1 (6 bases). The CDR3 contains 14 residues. Trimming took off 5 bases at V and 7 bases at J, with 17 bases between the two ends. The CDR3 loop reads CASSPPPGGSEAFF. The CDR3 nucleotides are TGTGCCAGCAGTCCCCCACCGGGGGGCAGTGAAGCTTTCTTT.

The V and J genes are TRBV5-1 and TRBJ2-2; TRBD2 is a possible D gene (5 bases). This CDR3 has 15 amino acids. Trimming cost V 4 bases and J 7 bases, with 17 bases left between them. Germline V gives CDR1 SGHRS, CDR2 YFSETQ. CDR3 nucleotides: TGCGCCAGCAGCCCCGACTCAATTCGGGGCGGGGAGCTGTTTTTT. Translation: CASSPDSIRGGELFF.

This clonotype was seen ten or more times. The gene calls are TRBV7-3 and TRBJ2-7; 8 positions agree with TRBD1. The CDR3 contains 13 residues. Germline trimming cut 5 bases from V and 3 bases from J; bases unmatched to any gene: 3. The V gene's germline CDR1 is SGHTA and CDR2 FQGTGA. The CDR3 spells CASSMDRDYEQYF. DNA for the CDR3: TGTGCCAGCAGCATGGACAGGGACTACGAGCAGTACTTC.

The rearrangement joins TRBV4-3 to TRBJ1-1; possible D gene TRBD1, 6 bases. Trimming removed 3 bases at V and 6 bases at J, with 11 bases between. The CDR3 sequence is 13 residues long. Germline loops: CDR1 LGHNA, CDR2 YSLEER. CDR3 sequence: CASSHSRGSEAFF. The CDR3 region has the DNA TGCGCCAGCAGCCACTCCAGGGGTTCTGAAGCTTTCTTT.

This clonotype was seen repeatedly, ten times or more. The CDR3 loop is CSASPSTGNTEAFF. In DNA, the CDR3 is TGCAGTGCTAGTCCCTCTACAGGGAACACTGAAGCTTTCTTT. The rearrangement joins TRBV20-1 to TRBJ1-1; possible D gene TRBD1, 5 bases. Germline V gene data show CDR1 as DFQATT and CDR2 as SNEGSKA (reference sequence). The CDR3 extends over 14 amino acids. With 3 bases removed from V and 1 base from J, the gap between germline ends came to 12 bases.

The V call is TRBV10-1, the J call TRBJ2-5; D uncertain. The V end was cut by 0 bases, the J end by 7 bases, with 18 bases between. The CDR3 sequence is 16 residues long. Germline values: CDR1 WNHNN, CDR2 SYGVQD (reference sequence). CDR3 protein: CASSESTAGVLGTQYF. The CDR3 DNA is TGCGCCAGCAGTGAGTCTACGGCAGGCGTTTTGGGGACCCAGTACTTC.

The gene calls are TRBV3-1 and TRBJ1-2; no clear D. CDR3 length equals 14 residues. Trimming removed 0 bases from V and 6 bases from J, with 11 bases in between. Per the germline V gene, CDR1 is LGHDT and CDR2 is YNNKEL (reference sequence). CDR3 sequence reads: CASSQEGRNNGYTF. The CDR3, as DNA: TGTGCCAGCAGCCAAGAGGGCAGAAATAATGGCTACACCTTC.

This clonotype showed up just a few times. V gene TRBV30 combines with J gene TRBJ2-5, with D perhaps matching TRBD2 (6 bases). This CDR3 region has 14 residues. Germline lookup yields CDR1 GTSNPN and CDR2 SVGIG (reference sequence). Trimming cost V 4 bases and J 1 base, with 13 bases left between them. The CDR3 sequence is CAWTDGTGQETQYF. CDR3 bases: TGTGCCTGGACCGACGGGACTGGCCAAGAGACCCAGTACTTC.

This rearrangement joins TRBV15 to TRBJ2-2; the D call may be TRBD1 or TRBD2 (6 bases each). V was pared by 1 base and J by 8 bases, with 26 bases between. The CDR3 covers 19 residues. Germline V lookup: CDR1 LNHNV, CDR2 YYDKDF (reference sequence). CDR3 amino acids: CATSRVRLGGTWASGELFF. The CDR3 nucleotides read TGTGCCACCAGCAGAGTTCGACTAGGGGGGACCTGGGCGAGTGGGGAGCTGTTTTTT.

In this sample, this clonotype turned up many times. This chain uses TRBV7-2 with TRBJ2-5, with no clear D. The germline V gene has CDR1 SGHTA and CDR2 FQGNSA. The CDR3 length is 14 residues. The germline V and J ends were trimmed by 3 bases and 5 bases, with 13 bases remaining between them. The CDR3 sequence is CASSFLGVGETQYF. CDR3 DNA sequence: TGTGCCAGCAGCTTCCTTGGCGTAGGGGAGACCCAGTACTTC. Complete variable domain (other parts from reference TRBV7-2 and TRBJ2-5): GAGVSQSPSNKVTEKGKDVELRCDPISGHTALYWYRQSLGQGLEFLIYFQGNSAPDKSGLPSDRFSAERTGGSVSTLTIQRTQQEDSAVYLCASSFLGVGETQYFGPGTRLLVL.

This clonotype came up many times. The chain is built from TRBV11-2 and TRBJ2-7, with 15 nucleotides matching TRBD2. V lost 0 bases, J lost 4 bases, and 7 bases stayed unmatched. Germline CDR1 SGHAT, CDR2 FQNNGV. This CDR3 is built from 18 residues. This chain's CDR3 is CASSLEVGLAGGRYEQYF. CDR3 coding DNA: TGTGCCAGCAGCTTAGAAGTGGGACTAGCGGGAGGAAGGTACGAGCAGTACTTC.